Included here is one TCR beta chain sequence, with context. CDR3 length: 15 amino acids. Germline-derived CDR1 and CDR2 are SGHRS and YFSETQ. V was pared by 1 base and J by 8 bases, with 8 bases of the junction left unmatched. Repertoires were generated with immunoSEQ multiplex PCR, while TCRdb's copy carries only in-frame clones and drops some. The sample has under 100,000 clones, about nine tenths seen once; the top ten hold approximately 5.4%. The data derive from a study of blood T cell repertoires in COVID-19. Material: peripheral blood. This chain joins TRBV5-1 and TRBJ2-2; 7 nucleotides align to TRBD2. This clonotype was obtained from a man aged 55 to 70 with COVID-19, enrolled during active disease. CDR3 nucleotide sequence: TGCGCCAGCAGCTTGCTTGCGGGAGTAGAGGGGGAGCTGTTTTTT. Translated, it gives CASSLLAGVEGELFF.